Given below is one TCR beta chain in context. This may arise from a read error, as a much more abundant clone is one base away. The assay was immunoSEQ multiplex PCR, and TCRdb's table has in-frame clones only and misses some. The sample holds 230,000 or so clones, approximately 88% seen once. The sample originates from a study of blood T cell repertoires in COVID-19. Study details: From the United States, Italy and Spain came samples of acute and convalescent COVID-19.

V gave up 5 bases and J gave up 2 bases; unmatched junction bases: 4. Germline loops: CDR1 SEHNR, CDR2 FQNEAQ (reference sequence). The CDR3 has 14 residues. The sequenced sample was PBMCs or T cells enriched from blood (not recorded which). The chain recombines TRBV7-9 with TRBJ1-2; the match to TRBD1 covers 8 bases. The receptor was derived from a woman aged 40 to 55 with acute COVID-19. The CDR3 loop reads CASSPRTGNYGYTF. The CDR3 DNA reads as TGTGCCAGCAGCCCCCGGACAGGGAACTATGGCTACACCTTC. Looking up the rest from reference TRBV7-9 and TRBJ1-2 gives the full variable domain: DTGVSQNPRHKITKRGQNVTFRCDPISEHNRLYWYRQTLGQGPEFLTYFQNEAQLEKSRLLSDRFSAERPKGSFSTLEIQRTEQGDSAMYLCASSPRTGNYGYTFGSGTRLTVV.